This T cell receptor (beta chain) was sequenced during a study of blood T cell repertoires in COVID-19. Study-level background: Some COVID-19 samples were acute and others convalescent; all came from the United States, Italy and Spain. Sample material is recorded as cDNA or gDNA derived from T cells, B-cell-depleted T cells, or PBMCs.

Original analysis: It was from reference gene primer amplification that nucleated cell counts were estimated. Clones were sequenced by immunoSEQ multiplex PCR, and TCRdb holds only the in-frame ones, with some missing. That table furnishes V, J and clone size, whereas the DNA furnished D and trimming. The sample has around 140,000 clones; around nine tenths are singletons. Germline CDR1 ENHRY, CDR2 SYGVKD. CDR3 length: 13 residues. Trimming took off 10 bases at V and 1 base at J, with 13 bases between the two ends. The TCR sequence derives from a middle-aged man with active or convalescent COVID-19. The sequenced sample was peripheral blood. The chain recombines TRBV10-3 with TRBJ1-1; D not certain. CDR3 DNA: TGTGCCACCACTCCGAGAGGGAACACTGAAGCTTTCTTT. Translating gives CATTPRGNTEAFF.